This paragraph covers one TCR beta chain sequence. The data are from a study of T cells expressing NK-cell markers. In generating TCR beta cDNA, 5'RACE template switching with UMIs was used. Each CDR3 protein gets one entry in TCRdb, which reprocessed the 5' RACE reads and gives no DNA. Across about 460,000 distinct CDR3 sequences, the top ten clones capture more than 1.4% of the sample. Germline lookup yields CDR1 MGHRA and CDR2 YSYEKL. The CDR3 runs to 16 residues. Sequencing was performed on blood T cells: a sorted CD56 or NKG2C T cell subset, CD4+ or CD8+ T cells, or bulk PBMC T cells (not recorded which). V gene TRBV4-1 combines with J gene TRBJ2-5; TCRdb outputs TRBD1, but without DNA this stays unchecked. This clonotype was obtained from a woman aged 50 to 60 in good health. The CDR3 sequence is CASSQVVTGGRETQYF.